Presented here are 28 T cell receptor beta chains from one specimen sequenced in a study of Tregs in tolerant kidney transplant recipients. The repertoire was sequenced with immunoSEQ multiplex PCR; TCRdb's copy has only in-frame clones and lacks some. The repertoire shows some 960 clones; the top ten hold less than 45%. The nonmyeloablative bone marrow transplants came from related graft donors, with transient mixed chimerism. This specimen was CD4+ T cells from blood (PBMCs), taken less than 15 months after the transplant. The receptors stem from a human patient who received a combined kidney and bone marrow transplant. Some T cells may be the graft donor's.

Remarks on this clone: The read ends 3 residues shy of where the CDR3 ends; the end is completed using the germline J gene. The gene calls are TRBV5-5 and TRBJ2-7; 12 nucleotides match TRBD2. The CDR3 covers 14 residues. From germline, CDR1 is SGHKS and CDR2 YYEKEE (reference sequence). The junction had 2 bases not matched to a gene; V was cut back by 3 bases and J by 4 bases. The CDR3 spells CASSSTSGGYEQYF. The CDR3 DNA, read in part, is TGTGCCAGCAGCTCGACTAGCGGGGGTTACGAG. The variable domain in full, completed from reference TRBV5-5 and TRBJ2-7, reads DAGVTQSPTHLIKTRGQQVTLRCSPISGHKSVSWYQQVLGQGPQFIFQYYEKEERGRGNFPDRFSARQFPNYSSELNVNALLLGDSALYLCASSSTSGGYEQYFGPGTRLTVT.

Concerning this clone: The CDR3 extends 3 residues past the end of the read, so its final part is completed from the germline J gene. The chain links TRBV2 to TRBJ1-1; 11 bases fit TRBD1. Germline values: CDR1 SNHLY, CDR2 FYNNEI. The CDR3 is 13 amino acids. V shed 7 bases, J shed 7 bases, and the junction held 5 bases outside the gene matches. CDR3 DNA, as far as it was read: TGTGCCAGCATGAGGACAGGGGGCATTGAA. It encodes CASMRTGGIE. The full-length CDR3 reads as CASMRTGGIEAFF.

A note on this clone: The observed sequence ends 3 residues before the CDR3 terminus, with the missing tail filled in from the germline J gene. This chain connects TRBV28 to TRBJ2-7, with no clear D. The germline V gene has CDR1 MDHEN and CDR2 SYDVKM. The CDR3 is 12 amino acids. Between the trimmed V and J ends, which lost 3 bases and 2 bases, there was a span of 5 bases. The CDR3 loop reads CASSFPAYEQYF. The DNA read from the CDR3 is TGTGCCAGCAGTTTCCCGGCCTACGAG.

Turning to this clone: The sequence runs out 3 residues before the end of the CDR3; the remainder is reconstructed from the germline J gene. The V call is TRBV4-1, the J call TRBJ2-7; a possible D gene is TRBD2 (6 bases). Germline V gene lookup returns CDR1 MGHRA and CDR2 YSYEKL. The ends were cut back, 4 bases at V and 6 bases at J, with 13 bases in the middle. This CDR3 is 13 amino acids long. This CDR3 is CASSPQEGFEQYF. Incomplete CDR3 DNA: TGCGCCAGCAGCCCCCAGGAGGGGTTCGAG.

On this clone itself: Read coverage stops 3 residues before the CDR3 terminus; the germline J gene supplies the remainder. The chain is built from TRBV9 and TRBJ1-2, with 7 positions matching TRBD1. From germline, CDR1 is SGDLS and CDR2 YYNGEE. The length of the CDR3 is 14 residues. V was pared by 0 bases and J by 5 bases, with 4 bases of the junction left unmatched. The chain's CDR3 is CASSVGEGAYGYTF. CDR3 bases read: TGTGCCAGCAGCGTAGGGGAGGGGGCGTATGGC.

Details on this clone: The CDR3 end lies 3 residues beyond the end of the read and is filled in from the germline J gene. The chain carries TRBV6-4 and TRBJ2-6; a possible D gene is TRBD2 (6 bases). The V end lost 4 bases, the J end lost 0 bases, and 10 bases lay between the germline ends. The CDR3 consists of 16 residues. The germline CDR1 and CDR2 sequences are MRHNA and SNTAGT. Here the CDR3 reads CASSADSGSGANVLTF. The covered CDR3 bases are TGTGCCAGCAGTGCCGATAGCGGCTCTGGGGCCAACGTC.

About this clone: The observed sequence ends 3 residues before the CDR3 terminus, with the missing tail filled in from the germline J gene. V and J are TRBV9 and TRBJ1-1, with TRBD1 as a possible D gene (5 bases). The CDR3 runs 15 residues. CDR1 SGDLS and CDR2 YYNGEE come from the germline V gene. The V end lost 3 bases, the J end lost 0 bases, and 12 bases lay between the germline ends. The CDR3 loop is CASSEDDSLNTEAFF. The part of the CDR3 DNA that was read is TGTGCCAGCAGCGAGGACGACAGCTTGAACACTGAA.

A word on this clone: The CDR3 end is not reached by the read, which stops 3 residues before it; the germline J gene fills it in. J is TRBJ2-1 and V is TRBV20-1, with 10 bases lining up with TRBD2. The length of the CDR3 is 14 residues. Germline values: CDR1 DFQATT, CDR2 SNEGSKA (reference sequence). V gave up 3 bases and J gave up 8 bases; unmatched junction bases: 7. The DNA read from the CDR3 is TGCAGTGCTAGCGCTAGCGGGGGTGGGGATGAG. Residues: CSASASGGGDE. The CDR3 in full is CSASASGGGDEQFF.

The covered CDR3 bases are TGTGCCAGCAGTATTACAGGGGGCGCGGGCACTGAA. Residues: CASSITGGAGTE. In full, the CDR3 reads CASSITGGAGTEAFF. The J gene is TRBJ1-1, the V gene TRBV28, with 9 bases identical to TRBD1. The CDR3 end lies 3 residues beyond the end of the read and is filled in from the germline J gene. The V gene's germline CDR1 is MDHEN and CDR2 SYDVKM. This CDR3 contains 15 residues. With V trimmed by 5 bases and J by 4 bases, 8 bases remained unmatched.

Remarks on this clone: The read is 3 residues too short to cover the CDR3 end, so that end is filled in from the germline J gene. V gene TRBV19 combines with J gene TRBJ2-7; 7 bases map to TRBD1. The CDR3 covers 13 residues. The V gene's germline CDR1 is LNHDA and CDR2 SQIVND (reference sequence). J gave up 6 bases and V 1 base, and 3 bases lay outside the gene matches. Incomplete CDR3 DNA: TGTGCCAGTAGTATAGGAGGGGGCGTCGAG. Translating it yields CASSIGGGVE. The complete CDR3 sequence is CASSIGGGVEQYF.

By frequency, this clone registers medium-sized. The read stops 3 residues short of the end of the CDR3; the missing end is completed from the germline J gene. The chain joins TRBV4-1 to TRBJ1-1; 7 bases agree with TRBD1. Germline lookup yields CDR1 MGHRA and CDR2 YSYEKL. This CDR3 contains 14 residues. Germline trimming cut 4 bases from V and 0 bases from J; bases unmatched to any gene: 2. Partial CDR3 DNA: TGCGCCAGCAGCCCGACAGGGATGAACACTGAA. Its translation: CASSPTGMNTE. In full, the CDR3 reads CASSPTGMNTEAFF.

Considering frequency, this clone is medium-sized. The read falls 3 residues short of the CDR3 end, and the missing part is taken from the germline J gene. J is TRBJ1-6 and V is TRBV20-1, with 10 positions matching TRBD1. The CDR3 is 15 amino acids. Per the germline V gene, CDR1 is DFQATT and CDR2 is SNEGSKA (reference sequence). V dropped 6 bases and J dropped 10; count of bases not matched to a gene: 12. The sequenced CDR3 bases are TGCAGTGCCACTCCGGACAGGGGGGTAGGGTCACCC. Amino acid sequence: CSATPDRGVGSP. The entire CDR3 protein reads CSATPDRGVGSPLHF.

This clone registers medium-sized (0.01 to 0.1%) by frequency. The sequence runs out 3 residues before the end of the CDR3; the remainder is reconstructed from the germline J gene. V gene TRBV20-1 combines with J gene TRBJ1-1; 8 bases fit TRBD1. This CDR3 has 13 residues. Germline lookup yields CDR1 DFQATT and CDR2 SNEGSKA (reference sequence). The sequenced CDR3 bases are TGCAGTGCTAGAGATTCGGGACAGGACGAA. Its protein product is CSARDSGQDE. The CDR3, in full, reads CSARDSGQDEAFF.

Partial CDR3 DNA: TGTGCCAGCAGCTCTACAGTCACGAGGGGCTACGAG. It encodes CASSSTVTRGYE. Given in full, the CDR3 is CASSSTVTRGYEQYF. V and J are TRBV7-8 and TRBJ2-7, with D perhaps given as TRBD1 or TRBD2 (5 bases each). The sequence runs out 3 residues before the end of the CDR3; the remainder is reconstructed from the germline J gene. Between the trimmed V and J ends, which lost 4 bases and 3 bases, there was a span of 16 bases. Germline CDR1 SGHVS, CDR2 FQNEAQ. The CDR3 is made up of 15 amino acids.

To note about this clone: The read ends 3 residues before the CDR3 terminus; that terminus is restored from the germline J gene. The genes are TRBV5-4 and TRBJ2-2; TRBD1 agrees at 7 bases. The length of the CDR3 is 15 residues. The germline V gene has CDR1 SGHNT and CDR2 YYREEE (reference sequence). J gave up 3 bases and V 1 base, and 3 bases lay outside the gene matches. This chain's CDR3 is CASSLRGPDTGELFF. The part of the CDR3 DNA that was read is TGTGCCAGCAGCTTGAGGGGGCCGGACACCGGGGAG.

To note about this clone: The CDR3 end lies 3 residues beyond the end of the read and is filled in from the germline J gene. This rearrangement joins TRBV2 to TRBJ2-7, with TRBD1 matching over 9 bases. The V gene's germline CDR1 is SNHLY and CDR2 FYNNEI. Trimming took 4 bases from V and 4 from J; bases not matched to a gene: 5. The CDR3 covers 14 residues. CDR3 region: CASSAGQGDYEQYF. CDR3 bases read: TGTGCCAGCAGTGCGGGACAGGGTGATTACGAG. Full variable domain (rest looked up from reference TRBV2 and TRBJ2-7): EPEVTQTPSHQVTQMGQEVILRCVPISNHLYFYWYRQILGQKVEFLVSFYNNEISEKSEIFDDQFSVERPDGSNFTLKIRSTKLEDSAMYFCASSAGQGDYEQYFGPGTRLTVT.

Frequency places this clone as medium-sized. The read is 3 residues too short to cover the CDR3 end, so that end is filled in from the germline J gene. V usage is TRBV13 and J usage is TRBJ2-2; TRBD1 agrees at 7 bases. The J segment lost 4 bases and the V segment lost 6 bases, leaving 8 bases of the junction unmatched. Per the germline V gene, CDR1 is PRHDT and CDR2 is FYEKMQ (reference sequence). This CDR3 has 15 amino acids. Incomplete CDR3 DNA: TGTGCCAGCAGTCACCGGGACAGAGGCACCGGGGAG. Protein sequence: CASSHRDRGTGE. The complete CDR3 protein is CASSHRDRGTGELFF.

By frequency, this clone registers hyperexpanded. The read stops 3 residues short of the end of the CDR3; the missing end is completed from the germline J gene. V gene TRBV5-1 combines with J gene TRBJ1-6; D is perhaps TRBD1 (5 bases). Trimming shortened V by 4 bases and J by 7 bases, and 12 bases separated the two germline ends. Germline CDR1 and CDR2: SGHRS and YFSETQ. The CDR3 sequence is 14 residues long. CDR3 DNA (partial): TGCGCCAGCAGCGCGACAGATACCAATTCACCC. Its translation is CASSATDTNSP. The whole CDR3 protein is CASSATDTNSPLHF.

Concerning this clone itself: The read gets to within 3 residues of the CDR3 end, and the germline J gene fills in the rest. The gene calls are TRBV11-2 and TRBJ2-7; no clear D. Germline-derived CDR1 and CDR2 are SGHAT and FQNNGV. The V gene lost 2 bases and the J gene lost 6 bases, with 11 bases spanning the gap. This CDR3 has 13 amino acids. CDR3: CASSLLNTAEQYF. Incomplete CDR3 DNA: TGTGCCAGCAGCTTACTCAATACAGCCGAG.

By frequency, this clone registers medium-sized. The CDR3 extends 3 residues past the end of the read, so its final part is completed from the germline J gene. This chain links TRBV6-2 or TRBV6-3 with TRBJ1-1; no reliable D call. The CDR3 has 12 amino acids. The germline V gene encodes CDR1 MNHEY and CDR2 SVGEGT. V lost 5 bases and J lost 4, with 8 bases in between. This CDR3 reads CASSGGFTEAFF. The sequenced part of the CDR3 DNA is TGTGCCAGCAGTGGAGGGTTCACTGAA.

In terms of frequency, this clone is medium-sized. The read falls 3 residues short of the CDR3 end, and the missing part is taken from the germline J gene. The rearrangement uses TRBV20-1 and TRBJ2-1, with 9 bases identical to TRBD2. Germline V gene lookup returns CDR1 DFQATT and CDR2 SNEGSKA (reference sequence). CDR3 length: 17 residues. The V segment lost 3 bases and the J segment 0 bases; nucleotides outside the gene matches: 9. The CDR3 DNA, read in part, is TGCAGTGCTAGTGTTCTGGGACTAGCTAGCTCCTACAATGAG. Residues: CSASVLGLASSYNE. The CDR3 in its entirety is CSASVLGLASSYNEQFF.

For this clone: The CDR3 end falls 3 residues outside the read, so it is completed with the germline J gene. The chain couples TRBV20-1 to TRBJ2-7, with TRBD2 matching over 7 bases. J gave up 5 bases and V 6 bases, and 10 bases lay outside the gene matches. The CDR3 loop spans 13 amino acids. Looked up from germline, CDR1 is DFQATT and CDR2 is SNEGSKA (reference sequence). Incomplete CDR3 DNA: TGCAGTGCGGAACTAGCGCCTTTTAACGAG. This translates into CSAELAPFNE. The whole CDR3 protein is CSAELAPFNEQYF.

This clone ranks as medium-sized in terms of frequency. The read halts 3 residues ahead of the CDR3 end, with the missing end drawn from the germline J gene. The chain links TRBV30 to TRBJ2-7; D is uncertain. Trimming pared 2 bases from V and 3 bases from J, leaving 17 bases between. The CDR3 totals 15 residues. Germline CDR1 GTSNPN, CDR2 SVGIG (reference sequence). The sequenced part of the CDR3 DNA is TGTGCCTGGAGTCCACCCCTTGTGGGCAGCTACGAG. It specifies CAWSPPLVGSYE. The full-length CDR3 reads as CAWSPPLVGSYEQYF. The entire variable domain, with the rest obtained from reference TRBV30 and TRBJ2-7, is as follows: SQTIHQWPATLVQPVGSPLSLECTVEGTSNPNLYWYRQAAGRGLQLLFYSVGIGQISSEVPQNLSASRPQDRQFILSSKKLLLSDSGFYLCAWSPPLVGSYEQYFGPGTRLTVT.

This CDR3 is CASSEINSRLTYEQYF. Incomplete CDR3 DNA: TGCGCCAGCAGTGAAATAAACAGCCGTCTGACCTACGAG. The V call is TRBV10-2, the J call TRBJ2-7; D remains ambiguous. The read falls 3 residues short of the CDR3 end, and the missing part is taken from the germline J gene. The CDR3 runs to 16 residues. Germline values: CDR1 WSHSY, CDR2 SAAADI. V was clipped by 3 bases and J by 2 bases, with 17 bases between them.

Measured by frequency, this clone is medium-sized. Read sequence stops 3 residues before the CDR3 end, and the germline J gene provides the missing end. The genes are TRBV4-1 and TRBJ1-2; D might be TRBD1 (6 bases). CDR1 and CDR2 from the germline V gene are MGHRA and YSYEKL. This CDR3 is 14 amino acids long. This chain's CDR3 is CASSQGMGAPGYTF. The part of the CDR3 DNA that was read is TGCGCCAGCAGCCAAGGGATGGGGGCGCCGGGC.

By frequency, this clone registers medium-sized. The CDR3 extends 3 residues past the end of the read, so its final part is completed from the germline J gene. V is TRBV4-2 and J is TRBJ1-5; 9 bases are shared with TRBD1. This CDR3 is 17 amino acids long. V shed 4 bases and J 4 bases; nucleotides not matched to a gene: 11. The germline CDR1 and CDR2 sequences are LGHNA and YNFKEQ. CDR3 residues: CASSPISDRGRNQPQHF. Incomplete CDR3 DNA: TGTGCCAGCAGCCCTATATCCGACAGGGGGAGAAATCAGCCC.

Note on this clone: The observed sequence ends 3 residues before the CDR3 terminus, with the missing tail filled in from the germline J gene. The chain carries TRBV20-1 and TRBJ2-5, with 9 bases aligning to TRBD2. The CDR3 is 18 residues long. The V segment lost 6 bases and the J segment 5 bases; nucleotides outside the gene matches: 22. Germline lookup yields CDR1 DFQATT and CDR2 SNEGSKA (reference sequence). CDR3 in amino acids: CSAEGDGLALRLGETQYF. The DNA read from the CDR3 is TGCAGTGCGGAGGGCGACGGACTAGCGCTACGTTTGGGGGAGACC.

Considering frequency, this clone is medium-sized. The observed sequence ends 3 residues before the CDR3 terminus, with the missing tail filled in from the germline J gene. V and J are TRBV10-1 and TRBJ2-5, with 8 nucleotides matching TRBD2. Germline CDR1 WNHNN, CDR2 SYGVQD (reference sequence). The CDR3 has 14 amino acids. V dropped 5 bases and J dropped 5; count of bases not matched to a gene: 7. CDR3 bases read: TGCGCCAGCAGTCCAGCGGGAGATAGGGAGACC. Amino acids: CASSPAGDRET. The full CDR3 is CASSPAGDRETQYF.